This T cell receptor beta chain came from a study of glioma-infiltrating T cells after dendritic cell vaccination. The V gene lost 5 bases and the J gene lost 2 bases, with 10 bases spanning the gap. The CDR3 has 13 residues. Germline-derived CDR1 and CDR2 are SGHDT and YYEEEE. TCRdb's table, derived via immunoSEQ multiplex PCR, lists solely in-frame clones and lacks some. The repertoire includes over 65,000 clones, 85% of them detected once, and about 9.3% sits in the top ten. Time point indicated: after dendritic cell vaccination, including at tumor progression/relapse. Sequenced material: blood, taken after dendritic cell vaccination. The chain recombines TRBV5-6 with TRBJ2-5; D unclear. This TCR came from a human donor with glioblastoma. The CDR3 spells CASSVQKQETQYF. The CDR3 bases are TGTGCCAGCAGTGTACAAAAACAAGAGACCCAGTACTTC. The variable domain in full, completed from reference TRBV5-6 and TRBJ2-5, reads DAGVTQSPTHLIKTRGQQVTLRCSPKSGHDTVSWYQQALGQGPQFIFQYYEEEERQRGNFPDRFSGHQFPNYSSELNVNALLLGDSALYLCASSVQKQETQYFGPGTRLLVL.